This entry concerns a single T cell receptor (beta chain). Sequencing was performed with immunoSEQ multiplex PCR; in TCRdb, only in-frame clones are kept and a portion is missing. Of roughly 120,000 clones listed, 89% were seen once; the top ten hold approximately 1.9%. The sample comes from a study of cytomegalovirus exposure and HLA in healthy donors. J was trimmed by 5 bases and V by 3 bases; bases with no gene match: 4. The CDR3 is made up of 13 amino acids. Germline V gene lookup returns CDR1 SGDLS and CDR2 YYNGEE. This receptor was taken from a woman aged 18-35 years in good health and CMV-seronegative. Sequencing input: PBMCs. The chain has TRBV9 and TRBJ2-5; the match to TRBD2 covers 7 bases. The CDR3 sequence: CASSGAGLETQYF. The CDR3, as DNA: TGTGCCAGCAGCGGAGCGGGATTGGAGACCCAGTACTTC.